The TCR beta chain under discussion was sequenced for a study of blood T cell repertoires in COVID-19. The repertoire was sequenced with immunoSEQ multiplex PCR; TCRdb's copy has only in-frame clones and lacks some. The repertoire holds about 98,000 clones, with roughly 82% as singletons. CDR3 size: 15 residues. With 7 bases clipped from V and 3 bases from J, the junction kept 9 bases outside the gene matches. Germline V gene sequence: CDR1 MNHEY, CDR2 SVGAGI. The receptor was derived from a man older than 75 with acute or convalescent COVID-19. Input material: peripheral blood. V gene TRBV6-5 combines with J gene TRBJ2-5, with 9 bases lining up with TRBD1. The CDR3 DNA reads TGTGCCAGCACCTCCTGGACAGGGGTAAAAGAGACCCAGTACTTC. Translating gives CASTSWTGVKETQYF.